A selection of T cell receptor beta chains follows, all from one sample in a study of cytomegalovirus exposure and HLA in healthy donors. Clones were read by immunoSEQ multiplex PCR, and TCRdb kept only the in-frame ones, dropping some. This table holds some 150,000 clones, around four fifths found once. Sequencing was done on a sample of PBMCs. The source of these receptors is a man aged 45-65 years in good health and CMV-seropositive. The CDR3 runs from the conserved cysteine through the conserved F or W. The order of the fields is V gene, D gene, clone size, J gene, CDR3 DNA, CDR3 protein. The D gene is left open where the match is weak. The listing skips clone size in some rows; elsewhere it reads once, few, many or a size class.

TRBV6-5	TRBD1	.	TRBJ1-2	TGTGCCAGCAGTTACGGGACAGGGACTAACTATGGCTACACCTTC	CASSYGTGTNYGYTF
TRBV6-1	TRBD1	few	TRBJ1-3	TGTGCCAGCAATCAGGGGGTCGGAAACACCATATATTTT	CASNQGVGNTIYF
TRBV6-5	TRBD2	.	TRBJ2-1	TGTGCCAGCACCAGACTAGCAGGGCTCTATGAGCAGTTCTTC	CASTRLAGLYEQFF
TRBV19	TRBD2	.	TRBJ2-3	TGTGCCAGTAGTACGTTAGCGGGAGGGCCTTCTACAGATACGCAGTATTTT	CASSTLAGGPSTDTQYF
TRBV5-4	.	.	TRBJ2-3	TGTGCCAGCAGCCTTAACAGGGTGGGGGATACGCAGTATTTT	CASSLNRVGDTQYF
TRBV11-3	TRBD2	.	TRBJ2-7	TGTGCCAGCAGCTTCGTAGGTAGCGGGGGCGAGCAGTACTTC	CASSFVGSGGEQYF
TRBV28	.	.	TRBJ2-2	TGTGCCAGCAGTTTATTTGCATTCCCCGGTACAGCCGAACTAGTGACCGGGGAGCTGTTTTTT	CASSLFAFPGTAELVTGELFF
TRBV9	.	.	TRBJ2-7	TGTGCCAGCAGCGTAGGTCAGGGGCCAGGGAGCTCCTACGAGCAGTACTTC	CASSVGQGPGSSYEQYF
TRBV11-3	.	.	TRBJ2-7	TGTGCCAGCAGCTCGACAGGTACCCGCTACGAGCAGTACTTC	CASSSTGTRYEQYF
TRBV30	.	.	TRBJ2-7	TGTGCCTGGAGAGGCCTGCGGGGCGAGCAGTACTTC	CAWRGLRGEQYF